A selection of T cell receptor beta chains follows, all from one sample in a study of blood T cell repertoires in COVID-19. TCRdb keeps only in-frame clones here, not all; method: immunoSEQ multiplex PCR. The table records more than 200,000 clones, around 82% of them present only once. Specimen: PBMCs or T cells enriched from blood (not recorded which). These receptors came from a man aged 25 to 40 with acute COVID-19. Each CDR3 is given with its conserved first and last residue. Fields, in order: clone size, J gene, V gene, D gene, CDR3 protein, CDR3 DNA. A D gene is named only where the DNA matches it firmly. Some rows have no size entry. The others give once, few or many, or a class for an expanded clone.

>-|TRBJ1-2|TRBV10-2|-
CASSGDTSNYGYTF
TGCGCCAGCAGTGGAGACACCTCTAACTATGGCTACACCTTC
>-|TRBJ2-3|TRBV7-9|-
CASMPRGEDTQYF
TGTGCCAGCATGCCGCGGGGTGAAGATACGCAGTATTTT
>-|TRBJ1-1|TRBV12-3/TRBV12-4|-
CASTHGRFTEAFF
TGTGCCAGCACCCATGGTCGGTTCACTGAAGCTTTCTTT
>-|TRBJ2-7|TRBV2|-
CASERLSYEQYF
TGTGCCAGCGAGAGGCTCTCCTACGAGCAGTACTTC
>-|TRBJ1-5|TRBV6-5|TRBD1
CASNSGTGAEQPQHF
TGTGCCAGCAATTCCGGGACAGGGGCAGAACAGCCCCAGCATTTT
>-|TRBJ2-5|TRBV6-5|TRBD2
CASSSGTRQETQYF
TGTGCCAGCAGTTCCGGGACTAGGCAAGAGACCCAGTACTTC
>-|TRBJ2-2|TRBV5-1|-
CASSNSLVNGELFF
TGCGCCAGCAGCAATAGCCTGGTGAACGGGGAGCTGTTTTTT
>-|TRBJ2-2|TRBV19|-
CASSVEQGTGELFF
TGTGCCAGTAGTGTCGAACAGGGCACCGGGGAGCTGTTTTTT
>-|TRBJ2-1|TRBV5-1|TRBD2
CASRESGSGGALSEQFF
TGCGCCAGCAGGGAATCTGGTAGCGGGGGGGCCCTTTCGGAGCAGTTCTTC
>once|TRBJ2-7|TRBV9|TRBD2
CASSVANSGSAGASFSYEQYF
TGTGCCAGCAGCGTAGCCAATAGTGGGTCAGCGGGGGCCTCCTTCTCCTACGAGCAGTACTTC
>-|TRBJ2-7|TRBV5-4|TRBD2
CASSPGTSGGNHEQYF
TGTGCCAGCAGTCCCGGGACTAGCGGGGGGAACCACGAGCAGTACTTC
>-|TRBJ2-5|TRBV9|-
CASSVGQTETQYF
TGTGCCAGCAGCGTTGGACAGACGGAGACCCAGTACTTC
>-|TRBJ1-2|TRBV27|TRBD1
CASSSIGTGYSNDGYTF
TGTGCCAGCAGTTCCATCGGGACAGGGTATTCCAACGATGGCTACACCTTC
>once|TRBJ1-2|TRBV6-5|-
CASTRTNYGYTF
TGTGCCAGCACCAGGACTAACTATGGCTACACCTTC
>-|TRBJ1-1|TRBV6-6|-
CASSYSGGGTEAFF
TGTGCCAGCAGTTACTCGGGTGGAGGGACTGAAGCTTTCTTT
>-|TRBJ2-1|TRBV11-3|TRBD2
CASSAGLAGGNEQFF
TGTGCCAGCAGCGCGGGACTAGCGGGGGGGAATGAGCAGTTCTTC
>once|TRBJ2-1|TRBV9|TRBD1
CASSPRDRENEQFF
TGTGCCAGCAGCCCTAGGGACAGGGAAAATGAGCAGTTCTTC
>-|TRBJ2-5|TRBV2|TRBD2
CASRPGLAGSGETQYF
TGTGCCAGCAGGCCGGGACTAGCGGGCAGTGGAGAGACCCAGTACTTC
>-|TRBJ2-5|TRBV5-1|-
CASSLYEIRETQYF
TGCGCCAGCAGCTTGTACGAAATCCGGGAGACCCAGTACTTC
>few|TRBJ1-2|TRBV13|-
CASSRRQDANGYTF
TGTGCCAGCAGCCGACGACAGGACGCCAACGGCTACACCTTC
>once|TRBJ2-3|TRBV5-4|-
CASSSGHSDTQYF
TGTGCCAGCAGCTCAGGACATTCAGATACGCAGTATTTT
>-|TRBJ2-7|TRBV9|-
CASSVHSSYEQYF
TGTGCCAGCAGCGTACACTCCTCCTACGAGCAGTACTTC
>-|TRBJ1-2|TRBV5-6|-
CASSLKTGSAHYGYTF
TGTGCCAGCAGCTTGAAAACGGGGTCGGCCCACTATGGCTACACCTTC